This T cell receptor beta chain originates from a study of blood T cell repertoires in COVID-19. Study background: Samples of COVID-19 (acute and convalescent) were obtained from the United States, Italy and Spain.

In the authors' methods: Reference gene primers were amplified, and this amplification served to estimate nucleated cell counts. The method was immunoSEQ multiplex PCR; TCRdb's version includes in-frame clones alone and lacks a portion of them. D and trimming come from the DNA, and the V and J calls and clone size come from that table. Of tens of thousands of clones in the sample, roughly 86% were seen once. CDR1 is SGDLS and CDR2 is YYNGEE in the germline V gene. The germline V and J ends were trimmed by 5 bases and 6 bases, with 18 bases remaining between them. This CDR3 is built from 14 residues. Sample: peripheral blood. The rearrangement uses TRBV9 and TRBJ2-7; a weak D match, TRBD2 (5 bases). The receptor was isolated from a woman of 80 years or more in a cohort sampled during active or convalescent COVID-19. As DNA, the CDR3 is TGTGCCAGCAGTAACCCTCAGCCGGGGTCCGAGCAGTACTTC. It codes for CASSNPQPGSEQYF.